A selection of T cell receptor beta chains follows, all from one sample in a study of T cell repertoires in cytomegalovirus infection. TCRdb re-analysed the reads in MiXCR, keeping a single row per CDR3 protein. This table has a few hundred thousand distinct CDR3 sequences, more than 9% appearing once. What was sequenced was PBMCs. Receptor source: a human donor in good health (CMV status not recorded). Some clones in this sample may be carry-over from other donors' samples. The CDR3 runs from the conserved cysteine through the conserved F or W. D genes are given only for firm matches. Rows give clone size only sometimes, using once, few, many, or a class for an expanded clone.

J gene	D gene	V gene	clone size	CDR3 DNA	CDR3 protein
TRBJ2-2	.	TRBV4-1	many	TGCGCCAGCAGCCCATTAGCGGCCTCGAACACCGGGGAGCTGTTTTTT	CASSPLAASNTGELFF
TRBJ2-7	TRBD2	TRBV7-2	many	TGTGCCAGCAGCCCCACCCTGGCGGGAGGGCCTGGGGACTACGAGCAGTACTTC	CASSPTLAGGPGDYEQYF
TRBJ1-1	TRBD1	TRBV7-2	.	TGTGCCAGCACCTTTGGTGACAGGGAGGACACTGAAGCTTTCTTT	CASTFGDREDTEAFF
TRBJ1-5	.	TRBV7-8	many	TGTGCCAGCAGCTTAGATGTCAGTGGATATCAGCCCCAGCATTTT	CASSLDVSGYQPQHF
TRBJ2-7	.	TRBV7-2	many	TGTGCCAGCAGCATCGGACTCTTCTACGAGCAGTACTTC	CASSIGLFYEQYF
TRBJ1-1	.	TRBV29-1	.	TGCAGCGTTGAAGATCAGGTGGAAATGAACACTGAAGCTTTCTTT	CSVEDQVEMNTEAFF
TRBJ2-7	TRBD1	TRBV5-6	once	TGTGCCAGCAGCCCCCTGACAGGGGGAAACGTCTACGAGCAGTACTTC	CASSPLTGGNVYEQYF
TRBJ2-3	.	TRBV6-1	.	TGTGCCAGCAGACCCGGTCCCAGCACAGATACGCAGTATTTT	CASRPGPSTDTQYF
TRBJ2-1	TRBD1	TRBV12-3/TRBV12-4	few	TGTGCCAGCAGCCTGGACAGGGGCCCAAGGAATGAGCAGTTCTTC	CASSLDRGPRNEQFF
TRBJ1-1	.	TRBV7-6	few	TGTGCCAGCAGCTATGGTTGGGCTACGAACACTGAAGCTTTCTTT	CASSYGWATNTEAFF
TRBJ1-3	TRBD1	TRBV7-9	many	TGTGCCAGCAACCCCGGACAGGGATCGGGAAACACCATATATTTT	CASNPGQGSGNTIYF
TRBJ1-2	.	TRBV28	few	TGTGCCAGCAGTCCGGCCTTGACCTGGGGGGGCTACACCTTC	CASSPALTWGGYTF
TRBJ2-3	TRBD2	TRBV7-8	many	TGTGCCAGCAGCTTATTGGGCGGGAGGGCCGGAGATACGCAGTATTTT	CASSLLGGRAGDTQYF
TRBJ1-2	.	TRBV7-2	many	TGTGCCAGCAGCCCGGACTATATGAGAACCTATGGCTACACCTTC	CASSPDYMRTYGYTF
TRBJ1-1	.	TRBV28	few	TGTGCCAGCAGTGCCGGTAGAGGTGGGAACACTGAAGCTTTCTTT	CASSAGRGGNTEAFF
TRBJ1-4	TRBD1	TRBV7-8	.	TGTGCCAGCAGACAGGGGGCGAATGAAAAACTGTTTTTT	CASRQGANEKLFF
TRBJ1-5	.	TRBV28	.	TGTGCCAGCAGTTCGATGCCTCAGCCCCAGCATTTT	CASSSMPQPQHF
TRBJ1-6	.	TRBV28	few	TGTGCCAGCAGTTCGCACGAAGGAAGGCATTCACCCCTCCACTTT	CASSSHEGRHSPLHF
TRBJ2-6	TRBD1	TRBV27	.	TGTGCCAGCAGTCCGTGGGACAGCAGCTCTGGGGCCAACGTCCTGACTTTC	CASSPWDSSSGANVLTF
TRBJ2-7	TRBD1	TRBV7-3	.	TGTGCCAGCAGCCGACAGGGTATGAACGAGCAGTACTTC	CASSRQGMNEQYF
TRBJ2-3	TRBD2	TRBV19	few	TGTGCCAGTAGTAACGGCGGGGGACTAGCGGGAGTCACAGATACGCAGTATTTT	CASSNGGGLAGVTDTQYF
TRBJ2-2	TRBD2	TRBV4-2	many	TGTGCCAGCAGCCAAGCACTAGCGGACCGAAACACCGGGGAGCTGTTTTTT	CASSQALADRNTGELFF
TRBJ2-2	.	TRBV7-6	.	TGTGCCAGCAGCTTAGGGACATCTACCGGGGAGCTGTTTTTT	CASSLGTSTGELFF
TRBJ2-5	.	TRBV5-1	many	TGCGCCAGCAGCTTGATCGGAGAGACCCAGTACTTC	CASSLIGETQYF
TRBJ2-5	TRBD2	TRBV9	few	TGTGCCAGCAGCGTAGTACCCGGGGGGGCCCAGTACTTC	CASSVVPGGAQYF
TRBJ1-2	.	TRBV6-2/TRBV6-3	few	TGTGCCAGCAGACAGGCCTATGGCTACACCTTC	CASRQAYGYTF
TRBJ2-1	.	TRBV7-2	many	TGTGCCAGCAGCTTAGAGTTCAGGGCAAATGAGCAGTTCTTC	CASSLEFRANEQFF
TRBJ2-5	TRBD2	TRBV19	few	TGTGCCAGTAGTATCCAAATAGCGGGGGGGCGGCAAGAGACCCAGTACTTC	CASSIQIAGGRQETQYF
TRBJ2-5	.	TRBV7-2	many	TGTGCCAGCAGCCCTGCTTGGCGGGGTCAAGAGACCCAGTACTTC	CASSPAWRGQETQYF
TRBJ1-5	TRBD1	TRBV20-1	.	TGCAGTGCTAGGGAACCGGGACAGGGCGGTCAGCCCCAGCATTTT	CSAREPGQGGQPQHF
TRBJ1-2	.	TRBV4-3	many	TGCGCCAGCAGCCAGGAAGACAGTTACTATGGCTACACCTTC	CASSQEDSYYGYTF
TRBJ2-7	.	TRBV7-2	.	TGTGCCAGCAGCCCTGAGCCTGCAGCATCCGAGCAGTACTTC	CASSPEPAASEQYF
TRBJ1-2	.	TRBV28	.	TGTGCCAGCAGTCCTACAGGGAAACGAAATGGCTACACCTTC	CASSPTGKRNGYTF
TRBJ1-2	.	TRBV29-1	.	TGCAGCGACTACAGGGACCCCTACACCTTC	CSDYRDPYTF
TRBJ2-7	.	TRBV4-1	.	TGCGCCAGCAGCCTAATACCAGAAGTCGAGCAGTACTTC	CASSLIPEVEQYF
TRBJ2-5	.	TRBV7-9	.	TGTGCCAGCAGCTTCCGTGGCGGGCAGGCTCAAGAGACCCAGTACTTC	CASSFRGGQAQETQYF
TRBJ1-5	TRBD1	TRBV12-3/TRBV12-4	many	TGTGCCAGCAGTGGCACAGGGGGCTCGGGGTCTCAGCCCCAGCATTTT	CASSGTGGSGSQPQHF
TRBJ1-2	.	TRBV20-1	.	TGCAGTGCCCCAGGGATTAGCTATGGCTACACCTTC	CSAPGISYGYTF
TRBJ1-1	.	TRBV28	.	TGTGCCAGCAGTTCCGTCCTGAACACTGAAGCTTTCTTT	CASSSVLNTEAFF
TRBJ1-5	.	TRBV7-2	many	TGTGCCAGCAGCGTCGGGGGGCGGACGACGGGTCAGCCCCAGCATTTT	CASSVGGRTTGQPQHF
TRBJ2-3	.	TRBV7-6	many	TGTGCCAGCTCGCGGACACCTTCTAGCACAGATACGCAGTATTTT	CASSRTPSSTDTQYF
TRBJ2-1	.	TRBV20-1	few	TGCAGTGCCATACCATCGACGAGATCCTACAATGAGCAGTTCTTC	CSAIPSTRSYNEQFF